Below are 15 T cell receptor beta chains sequenced from a single sample in a study of T cell responses to AZD1222 COVID-19 vaccine. Sequenced by immunoSEQ multiplex PCR; TCRdb stores in-frame clones only, minus some. The sample lists more than 100,000 clones, roughly 90% occurring once. Here the sequenced sample was peripheral blood, taken on day 0 of AZD1222 vaccination. The receptors derive from an adult in good health.

This chain links TRBV19 with TRBJ2-5; TRBD2 matches at 12 bases. The CDR3 has 18 residues. Germline V gene data show CDR1 as LNHDA and CDR2 as SQIVND (reference sequence). The V and J ends lost 4 bases and 3 bases, in that order; junction bases with no gene match: 12. The CDR3 sequence: CASSTTLAGGPKEETQYF. The CDR3 nucleotides are TGTGCCAGTAGTACCACCCTAGCGGGAGGGCCCAAAGAAGAGACCCAGTACTTC.

J is TRBJ1-6 and V is TRBV7-8, with 7 bases aligning to TRBD1. The germline gives CDR1 SGHVS, CDR2 FQNEAQ. The CDR3 consists of 16 residues. V shed 7 bases, J shed 7 bases, and the junction held 13 bases outside the gene matches. CDR3 protein: CASTKLGQILNSPLHF. CDR3 DNA: TGTGCCAGCACGAAACTGGGACAGATCCTGAATTCACCCCTCCACTTT.

V usage is TRBV5-8 and J usage is TRBJ2-1, with 7 bases fitting TRBD1. The CDR3 consists of 15 residues. CDR1 and CDR2 from the germline V gene are SGHTS and YDEGEE. The V segment lost 4 bases and the J segment 3 bases; nucleotides outside the gene matches: 7. The CDR3 bases are TGTGCCAGCAGCCTGAGGGCAGGGGGCTACAATGAGCAGTTCTTC. Its translation: CASSLRAGGYNEQFF.

The rearrangement links TRBV9 to TRBJ1-6; D uncertain. The V end lost 5 bases, the J end lost 3 bases, and 15 bases lay between the germline ends. This CDR3 has 16 amino acids. Germline CDR1 and CDR2: SGDLS and YYNGEE. The CDR3 nucleotides are TGTGCCAGCAGTCAAGCAGGTGACGTCTATAATTCACCCCTCCACTTT. Translated: CASSQAGDVYNSPLHF.

This clone turned up a few times. The genes are TRBV7-2 and TRBJ1-5; a possible D gene is TRBD1 (6 bases). The CDR3 consists of 16 residues. V dropped 5 bases and J dropped 2 bases, with 16 bases sitting between them. The germline V gene encodes CDR1 SGHTA and CDR2 FQGNSA. The CDR3 DNA is TGTGCCAGCAGCCCCGGGGGGGCAGGTGGCAATCAGCCCCAGCATTTT. Its translation: CASSPGGAGGNQPQHF.

The chain recombines TRBV6-5 with TRBJ1-2; TRBD1 matches at 7 bases. The CDR3 totals 13 residues. Germline V gives CDR1 MNHEY, CDR2 SVGAGI. Trimming removed 7 bases from V and 8 bases from J; junction bases left unmatched: 10. CDR3 protein: CASTPDRPGGYTF. As DNA, the CDR3 is TGTGCCAGCACCCCGGACAGGCCGGGAGGCTACACCTTC.

The V gene is TRBV6-4, the J gene TRBJ1-2; 7 bases map to TRBD1. The CDR3 runs 14 residues. The V gene's germline CDR1 is MRHNA and CDR2 SNTAGT. V shed 4 bases and J 1 base; nucleotides not matched to a gene: 3. As DNA, the CDR3 is TGTGCCAGCAGTGTCTCAGGGGGTAACTATGGCTACACCTTC. Its translation: CASSVSGGNYGYTF.

This chain links TRBV5-8 with TRBJ2-7; 7 nucleotides match TRBD2. The CDR3 length is 13 residues. Looked up from germline, CDR1 is SGHTS and CDR2 is YDEGEE. The trim removed 2 bases at V and 6 bases at J, leaving 5 bases unmatched. CDR3 sequence reads: CASSLPAGSEQYF. The DNA of the CDR3 is TGTGCCAGCAGCTTACCAGCGGGAAGCGAGCAGTACTTC.

This clone appeared a few times. The DNA for the CDR3 is TGTGCCAGTAGCCGGGGGACAGGGACCTACGAGCAGTACTTC. Residues: CASSRGTGTYEQYF. The V call is TRBV19, the J call TRBJ2-7; 9 bases are shared with TRBD1. The CDR3 has 14 amino acids. V lost 6 bases and J lost 2; bases outside the gene matches: 5. Germline V gene data show CDR1 as LNHDA and CDR2 as SQIVND (reference sequence).

The V call is TRBV7-2, the J call TRBJ1-6; the D is unclear. Germline values: CDR1 SGHTA, CDR2 FQGNSA. CDR3 length equals 14 residues. V gave up 4 bases and J gave up 4 bases, with 8 bases separating them. The CDR3, as DNA: TGTGCCAGCAGCTACGGGAGTTATAATTCACCCCTCCACTTT. Encoded protein: CASSYGSYNSPLHF.

This sequence joins TRBV28 and TRBJ1-4; 7 bases fit TRBD1. This CDR3 region has 14 residues. Looked up from germline, CDR1 is MDHEN and CDR2 is SYDVKM. Losses at the gene ends were 10 bases for V and 5 bases for J; bases not matched to a gene: 10. The CDR3 loop reads CATGTVGRNEKLFF. The CDR3 DNA is TGTGCCACCGGGACAGTCGGGAGGAATGAAAAACTGTTTTTT.

A remark on this clone: One end of the junction varies from germline; a read error may be responsible. The CDR3 reads CASRVLAGTSHEQYF. DNA for the CDR3: TGTGCCAGCAGGGTACTCGCGGGTACCTCCCACGAGCAGTACTTC. The genes are TRBV6-5 and TRBJ2-7; a weak D match, TRBD2 (5 bases). The CDR3 spans 15 residues. Germline-derived CDR1 and CDR2 are MNHEY and SVGAGI.

The chain carries TRBV5-5 and TRBJ2-3, with 13 bases matching TRBD2. Germline CDR1 SGHKS, CDR2 YYEKEE (reference sequence). This CDR3 is built from 19 residues. The J segment lost 0 bases and the V segment lost 3 bases, leaving 10 bases of the junction unmatched. The CDR3 DNA is TGTGCCAGCAGCTCCCCAGCGGGACTAGCGGGGACTAGCACAGATACGCAGTATTTT. Translation gives CASSSPAGLAGTSTDTQYF. The full variable domain, its missing parts supplied by reference TRBV5-5 and TRBJ2-3, is DAGVTQSPTHLIKTRGQQVTLRCSPISGHKSVSWYQQVLGQGPQFIFQYYEKEERGRGNFPDRFSARQFPNYSSELNVNALLLGDSALYLCASSSPAGLAGTSTDTQYFGPGTRLTVL.

The chain recombines TRBV7-2 with TRBJ2-5; no firm D call. V shed 3 bases and J shed 5 bases, with 10 bases lying between them. The CDR3 is made up of 13 amino acids. Per germline, CDR1 SGHTA and CDR2 FQGNSA. CDR3: CASSFVALETQYF. CDR3 sequence (DNA): TGTGCCAGCAGCTTTGTTGCGCTGGAGACCCAGTACTTC.

The rearrangement uses TRBV6-1 and TRBJ2-7; either TRBD1 or TRBD2 may supply D (5 bases each). Trimming took off 1 base at V and 6 bases at J, with 19 bases between the two ends. Per germline, CDR1 MNHNS and CDR2 SASEGT. There are 16 residues in the CDR3. The CDR3 protein is CASSEVRTGRKVEQYF. As DNA, the CDR3 is TGTGCCAGCAGTGAAGTGAGGACGGGACGGAAGGTCGAGCAGTACTTC.